This T cell receptor beta chain comes out of a study of CD8 T cells in ankylosing spondylitis. The study, taken as a whole, reports: The study identified a TCR beta motif of several highly homologous variants that appeared characteristic of ankylosing spondylitis blood.

For TCR beta, libraries came from quantitative 5'-RACE with molecular barcodes. In TCRdb, the 5' RACE reads were re-called with MiXCR into one record per CDR3 protein. The sample yields 330,000 or so distinct CDR3 sequences, roughly 8% seen once. V gave up 6 bases and J gave up 8 bases; unmatched junction bases: 9. Germline V lookup: CDR1 KGHSH, CDR2 LQKENI. The CDR3 totals 13 residues. About this clonotype itself: What it binds is unknown.

This clonotype was sampled from a male donor with ankylosing spondylitis. This chain joins TRBV18 and TRBJ2-7; 8 bases are shared with TRBD2. The material sequenced was blood, either unsorted or a sorted T cell fraction (not recorded which). CDR3 amino acids: CASSRGAGDQQYF. The DNA for the CDR3 is TGTGCCAGCTCCAGGGGAGCGGGAGATCAGCAGTACTTC.